This TCR beta chain was recorded in a study of CD8+ T cells in alopecia areata. Notes on the study in general: Tofacitinib significantly reduced both scalp clonality and expanded CD8+ clones among the top 100. Mouse data revealed clearer TCR sharing than patient data did, a gap possibly tied to HLA.

This clone was detected only a few times. Antigen: not known. Described treatment: oral pan-JAK inhibitor, 5-10 mg twice daily. It was from PBMCs that CD4+ and CD8+ T cells were sorted. V shed 4 bases and J 4 bases; nucleotides not matched to a gene: 7. The CDR3 contains 15 residues. Per the germline V gene, CDR1 is SQVTM and CDR2 is ANQGSEA. The sequencing template was cDNA reverse transcribed from extracted RNA. Generated by immunoSEQ multiplex PCR, the TCRdb table keeps only in-frame clones and is missing some. The table shows roughly 76,000 clones, with 25% to 30% occurring only once. Sequencing used CD8+ T cells sorted from blood, obtained at week 4, from a patient treated with tofacitinib. V and J are TRBV29-1 and TRBJ1-2; 12 bases map to TRBD1. The receptor was derived from a human donor with alopecia areata. The CDR3: CSVGAGQGAFYGYTF. CDR3 in DNA: TGCAGCGTTGGGGCGGGACAGGGGGCCTTCTATGGCTACACCTTC.